The sequence of this T cell receptor beta chain was determined in a study of blood T cell repertoires in COVID-19. About the study: Both acute and convalescent COVID-19 samples were obtained from the United States, Italy and Spain. The cDNA or gDNA used as material had been derived from T cells, B-cell-depleted T cells, or PBMCs.

This clone was found once. Authors' analysis steps: Amplification of reference gene primers provided the estimated nucleated cell counts. The assay was immunoSEQ multiplex PCR, and TCRdb's table has in-frame clones only and misses some. V and J calls and clone size are copied from that table; D and trimming were computed from the DNA. This sample has around 250,000 clones, with approximately 91% found just once. The CDR3 contains 15 residues. Trimming cost V 4 bases and J 10 bases; bases outside gene matches: 9. Germline V CDR1 and CDR2: SGDLS, YYNGEE. J is TRBJ1-6 and V is TRBV9; 9 bases match TRBD1. Sequencing was done on a sample of peripheral blood. The TCR sequence derives from a woman between 40 and 55 years old who had recovered from COVID-19. The CDR3 here is CASSPTTGGRSPLHF. The CDR3 region has the DNA TGTGCCAGCAGCCCAACGACAGGGGGAAGGTCACCCCTCCACTTT.